The T cell receptor (beta chain) under discussion was sequenced for a study of long-term antiretroviral therapy in people with HIV (dated by TCRdb to between 2022 and 2023). Background for the entire study: The earliest samples were collected about a decade before the 2015 WHO recommendation for immediate ART, when ART was typically delayed until CD4 counts fell. A retrospective serial study tested whether changes in peripheral blood TRB repertoire composition and diversity were associated with ART initiation and durable HIV suppression. A total of around 200 cryopreserved PBMC samples were contributed to the cohort by 30 adults with confirmed HIV infection, with samples collected serially over a mean of roughly six years (range 1-12). Among the approximately 30 participants with HIV, around 10 were female. No cross-contamination during QIAcube processing turned up in test extractions that ran a monoclonal T-cell line alongside some 34 polyclonal samples. What the research found in general, with its limitations: The samples span the years 2004 to 2017, and the ART regimens used at that time may not be as effective as current regimens. Expanded TRB clones identified before ART initiation dominated the repertoire across all time points, though the dominance fluctuated and decreased in many PLHIV after ART. ART initiation was associated with a significant increase in TRB diversity, but diversity stayed significantly below transplant donor controls even after long-term ART. Narrower CDR3 length ranges were observed in HIV repertoires than in controls, and an antigen-experienced repertoire with only a slight naive shift after ART was suggested by the network structure. Inferences about post-ART repertoire changes are limited because no data were available on ART adherence, viral resistance or therapy changes. Owing to limited PBMC availability, only the TCR beta chain was sequenced, without alpha chain pairing. Unsorted PBMC were profiled instead of sorted CD4+ and CD8+ T cells because pre-ART samples had limited cell numbers.

The V and J ends are trimmed by 2 bases and 4 bases, leaving 8 bases between them. From the cysteine up to the phenylalanine, the CDR3 has a length of 13 residues. Just the 39-base CDR3 DNA is kept, in frame starting at base 1. Sequences SGHRS (CDR1) and YFSETQ (CDR2) are obtained from the germline V gene. Worth noting for this clone: What this receptor recognizes is not known. No base-level quality is on record; no much larger clone is a single base apart.

Sequencing of the TRB variable region was done with the immunoSEQ hsTCRB v3.0 assay at survey level resolution. TRB sequencing targeted a depth of about 35,000-50,000 T-cell genomes per sample. An Illumina MiSeq with a v3 150-cycle kit was used to sequence the pooled TRB libraries. The original pipeline was this. Repertoire analysis ran in R within a reproducible Nextflow workflow covering QC, data transformation and analysis. Custom analyses were implemented in LymphoSeq2, an R package for AIRR-Seq data exploration. Several samples that yielded fewer than 5000 total TRB sequences were excluded, so that 200 or so HIV repertoires were analyzed. Among the 170 to 200 retained HIV repertoires, some 57 were collected before ART initiation and 120 to 140 were collected after ART initiation. Repertoires were downsampled to 5000 TRB nucleotide sequences, and summary statistics were averaged over 100 downsampling iterations. Only TRB sequences with CDR3 regions of at least seven amino acids were retained for analysis. Diversity was assessed using a clonality score derived from Shannon entropy and using the Gini coefficient. In repertoire networks, the top 5000 CDR3 amino acid sequences were linked whenever an edit distance of one separated two sequences. For TRB CDR3 amino acid sequences, GLIPH2 was used to predict antigen specificity groups and MHC restriction. Known CMV, EBV, HIV or tissue antigen associations were flagged by matching CDR3 amino acid sequences against VDJdb and McPAS-TCR. Pre-ART, post-ART and control groups were compared with Wilcoxon signed-rank tests and Holm-Bonferroni correction. TCRdb carries this immuneACCESS record with in-frame sequences only. Its versions omit some clonotypes, under half of them owing to an unresolved V gene in the studies checked, with the rest unexplained. The DNA gave D and trimming, while V, J and clone size come from that table. This sample has 28,000 or so clones in its table, and 80% to 90% of those were observed once. Clones ranked in the top ten supply 3% to 4.5% of the sample.

Participants were included only if at least one PBMC sample before ART initiation and at least two post-ART samples were available. Every participant with HIV received treatment in the United States of America. Before DNA extraction, cryopreserved samples containing about 0.9-11 million PBMC were thawed and washed. At the time of the earliest PBMC sample, participants with HIV were aged between roughly 20 and 60 years. Per participant, PBMC samples came from 1-4 timepoints prior to ART initiation and 2-8 timepoints following ART initiation, for a median of 7 samples. For every participant, serial HIV viral load, CD4+ T-cell count, ART history and demographic data were obtained. Using a Qiagen kit on a QIAcube, genomic DNA was extracted from unsorted PBMC, with samples processed in batches of 12.

The V and J segments used are TRBV5-1 and TRBJ2-3, with the D gene uncertain. This clonotype originated in a man younger than 35 with HIV. Sequenced material: unsorted PBMCs, taken 0.8 years before starting antiretroviral therapy. The DNA is TGCGCCAGCAGCTTTGATTTAGCAGATACGCAGTATTTT. It encodes CASSFDLADTQYF.